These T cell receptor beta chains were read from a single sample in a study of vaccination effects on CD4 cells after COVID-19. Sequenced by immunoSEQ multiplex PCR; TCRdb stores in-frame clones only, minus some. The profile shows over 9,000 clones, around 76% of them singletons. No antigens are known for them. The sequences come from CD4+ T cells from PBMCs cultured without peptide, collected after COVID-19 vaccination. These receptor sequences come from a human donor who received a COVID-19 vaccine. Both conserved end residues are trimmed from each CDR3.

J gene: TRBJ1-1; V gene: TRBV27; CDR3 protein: ASSGSLNTEAF
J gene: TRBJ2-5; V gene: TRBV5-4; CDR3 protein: ASSLGDRGTQETQY
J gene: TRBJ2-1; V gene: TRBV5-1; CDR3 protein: ASSPDPFGGNEQF
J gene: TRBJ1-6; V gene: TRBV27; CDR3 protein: ASSFSGHPNSPLH
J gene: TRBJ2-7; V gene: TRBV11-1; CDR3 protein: ASSLDAPSSYEQY
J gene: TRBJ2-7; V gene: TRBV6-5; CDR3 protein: ASSLQGYEQY
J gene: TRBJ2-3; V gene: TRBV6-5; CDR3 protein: AIQPGQPSTDTQY
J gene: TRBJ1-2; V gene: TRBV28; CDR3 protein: ASSLRGYGYT
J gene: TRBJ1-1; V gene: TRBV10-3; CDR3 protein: AIRDMNTEAF
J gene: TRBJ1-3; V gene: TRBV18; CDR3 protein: ASSPSIGETGNTIY
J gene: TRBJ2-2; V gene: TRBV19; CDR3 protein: ASSSGRDTLITGELF
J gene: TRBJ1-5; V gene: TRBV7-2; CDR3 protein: ASSLGPLDGPQH
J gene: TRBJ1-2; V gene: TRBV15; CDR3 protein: ATSIDTYGYT
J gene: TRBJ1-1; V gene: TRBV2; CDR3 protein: ASILDRINTEAF
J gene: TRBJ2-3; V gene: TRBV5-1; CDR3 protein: ASRSPTDTQY